One sample yielded the 26 T cell receptor beta chains listed below, sequenced in a study of blood T cells in healthy people across ages. For the second PCR, which ran for about 7 to 11 cycles, a sample-barcoded 5' primer and a J-beta primer mix were used. Via MiXCR, TCRdb re-called the 5' RACE reads, giving one row per CDR3 protein. There are about 1.4 million distinct CDR3 sequences in the sample; around 59% occur only once, and 6.7% lies in the top ten. The specimen sequenced was blood. Receptors were obtained from a man younger than 35 in good health.

This clonotype was observed once. This rearrangement joins TRBV24-1 to TRBJ2-3; D ambiguous. The CDR3 covers 11 residues. From germline, CDR1 is KGHDR and CDR2 SFDVKD. V was pared by 9 bases and J by 6 bases, with 9 bases between. CDR3 sequence: CATAAFDTQYF. The CDR3 coding sequence is TGTGCCACCGCAGCGTTTGATACGCAGTATTTT.

The chain links TRBV4-2 to TRBJ2-1; 10 bases map to TRBD2. In germline, CDR1 is LGHNA, CDR2 YNFKEQ. The CDR3 spans 19 residues. V gave up 3 bases and J gave up 8 bases; unmatched junction bases: 19. The CDR3: CASSHPGQEREGLGDEQFF. In DNA form, the CDR3 reads TGTGCCAGCAGCCACCCTGGGCAGGAGCGGGAGGGCCTAGGAGATGAGCAGTTCTTC.

This clonotype was detected a few times. The rearrangement uses TRBV15 and TRBJ2-5, with 10 bases matching TRBD2. Germline V gene data show CDR1 as LNHNV and CDR2 as YYDKDF (reference sequence). The V gene end was trimmed by 0 bases and the J gene end by 4 bases; junction bases not matched to a gene: 5. This CDR3 spans 16 amino acids. This CDR3 is CATSREQAGGLETQYF. CDR3 in DNA: TGTGCCACCAGCAGAGAGCAAGCGGGGGGGCTAGAGACCCAGTACTTC.

The V and J genes are TRBV29-1 and TRBJ1-2; D might be TRBD1 (5 bases). Germline V lookup: CDR1 SQVTM, CDR2 ANQGSEA. Trimming removed 6 bases at V and 7 bases at J, with 18 bases between. The length of the CDR3 is 13 residues. CDR3 in amino acids: CSVQDGGWTGYTF. CDR3 nucleotides: TGCAGCGTCCAAGACGGGGGTTGGACTGGCTACACCTTC. The complete variable domain, with remaining parts taken from reference TRBV29-1 and TRBJ1-2, reads SAVISQKPSRDICQRGTSLTIQCQVDSQVTMMFWYRQQPGQSLTLIATANQGSEATYESGFVIDKFPISRPNLTFSTLTVSNMSPEDSSIYLCSVQDGGWTGYTFGSGTRLTVV.

This clonotype was recorded only once. This chain joins TRBV11-2 and TRBJ2-3; 7 positions agree with TRBD2. Germline V gene sequence: CDR1 SGHAT, CDR2 FQNNGV. J lost 11 bases, V lost 1 base, and 3 bases had no gene match. The CDR3 covers 12 residues. The chain's CDR3 is CASSLAGGGQYF. For the CDR3, the DNA is TGTGCCAGCAGCTTAGCTGGGGGGGGGCAGTATTTT.

The chain joins TRBV12-3 or TRBV12-4 to TRBJ2-7, with D tentatively TRBD2 (5 bases). Trimming pared 5 bases from V and 1 base from J, leaving 9 bases between. This CDR3 contains 13 residues. The CDR3: CASSNGESYEQYF. In nucleotides, the CDR3 is TGTGCCAGCAGTAATGGGGAGTCCTACGAGCAGTACTTC.

This CDR3 reads CASSALKGGPEYF. The CDR3 DNA follows: TGTGCCAGCAGCGCCCTTAAAGGGGGTCCTGAGTACTTC. This chain links TRBV11-2 with TRBJ2-7; D is possibly TRBD1 (6 bases). Germline CDR1 reads SGHAT; CDR2 reads FQNNGV. This CDR3 spans 13 amino acids. V was clipped by 5 bases and J by 11 bases, with 19 bases between them.

The rearrangement links TRBV4-3 to TRBJ2-5, with D unresolved. CDR3 size: 15 residues. Germline CDR1 is LGHNA and CDR2 is YSLEER. Trimming pared 4 bases from V and 1 base from J, leaving 13 bases between. CDR3 nucleotides: TGCGCCAGCAGCCCCGCGAGGTCAATCCAAGAGACCCAGTACTTC. It yields the protein CASSPARSIQETQYF.

The chain couples TRBV4-2 to TRBJ2-5, with 9 positions matching TRBD1. This CDR3 contains 17 residues. Germline CDR1 is LGHNA and CDR2 is YNFKEQ. V dropped 3 bases and J dropped 4; count of bases not matched to a gene: 12. The CDR3 region is CASSQTITGGIAETQYF. CDR3 DNA: TGTGCCAGCAGCCAGACCATCACAGGGGGCATAGCAGAGACCCAGTACTTC.

This clonotype was counted only a few times. J is TRBJ2-7 and V is TRBV6-2 or TRBV6-3; TRBD1 aligns across 7 bases. CDR1 MNHEY and CDR2 SVGEGT come from the germline V gene. CDR3 length: 14 residues. Trimming cost V 2 bases and J 2 bases; bases outside gene matches: 3. CDR3 nucleotides: TGTGCCAGCAGTTACCTAACAGGGGCCTACGAGCAGTACTTC. It codes for CASSYLTGAYEQYF.

This chain links TRBV25-1 with TRBJ1-4; tentative D call: TRBD1 (5 bases). This CDR3 has 17 residues. Trimming removed 8 bases at V and 7 bases at J, with 26 bases between. The germline V gene encodes CDR1 MGHDK and CDR2 SYGVNS. The CDR3 protein is CASRQGGADEMGEKLFF. CDR3 sequence (DNA): TGTGCCAGCCGCCAGGGCGGGGCAGATGAAATGGGTGAAAAACTGTTTTTT. The variable domain in full, with the rest retrieved from reference TRBV25-1 and TRBJ1-4, is EADIYQTPRYLVIGTGKKITLECSQTMGHDKMYWYQQDPGMELHLIHYSYGVNSTEKGDLSSESTVSRIRTEHFPLTLESARPSHTSQYLCASRQGGADEMGEKLFFGSGTQLSVL.

The J gene is TRBJ1-2, the V gene TRBV27; 7 bases are shared with TRBD1. There are 14 residues in the CDR3. V lost 2 bases, J lost 6 bases, and 6 bases stayed unmatched. From germline, CDR1 is MNHEY and CDR2 SMNVEV (reference sequence). In nucleotides, the CDR3 is TGTGCCAGCAGTTTAATAGGGGGCTCGGATGGCTACACCTTC. It yields the protein CASSLIGGSDGYTF.

This clonotype was found once. Given a much more abundant clone one base away, this may be a read error. The V call is TRBV6-1, the J call TRBJ1-5; D possibly corresponds to TRBD1 (5 bases). Between the trimmed V and J ends, which lost 5 bases and 4 bases, there was a span of 9 bases. Germline V gene lookup returns CDR1 MNHNS and CDR2 SASEGT. The CDR3 contains 13 residues. Here the CDR3 DNA reads TGTGCCAGCAGTATGTCAGGGAATCAGCCCCAGCATTTT. Amino acid sequence: CASSMSGNQPQHF.

The chain has TRBV2 and TRBJ2-1; D is undetermined. The V end lost 4 bases, the J end lost 0 bases, and 7 bases lay between the germline ends. The germline CDR1 and CDR2 sequences are SNHLY and FYNNEI. The CDR3 has 14 residues. CDR3 in amino acids: CASSGTTSYNEQFF. The CDR3 DNA follows: TGTGCCAGCAGTGGTACTACCTCCTACAATGAGCAGTTCTTC.

This rearrangement joins TRBV3-1 to TRBJ2-3, with unresolved D. V was shortened by 4 bases and J by 7 bases, with 15 bases between the two germline ends. This CDR3 is built from 14 residues. CDR1 is LGHDT and CDR2 is YNNKEL in the germline V gene (reference sequence). The CDR3 DNA is TGTGCCAGCAGCCGAGATGCGGTGGGGAATACGCAGTATTTT. Translated, it gives CASSRDAVGNTQYF.

DNA of the CDR3: TGTGCCAGCCAAGAGACCTCCTACGAGCAGTACTTC. Translation: CASQETSYEQYF. The chain recombines TRBV28 with TRBJ2-7; D remains ambiguous. Per the germline V gene, CDR1 is MDHEN and CDR2 is SYDVKM. The CDR3 has 12 amino acids. Trimming left V 8 bases short and J 0 bases short, with 8 bases between.

The chain joins TRBV30 to TRBJ1-1; the match to TRBD1 covers 11 bases. CDR3 size: 13 residues. Germline values: CDR1 GTSNPN, CDR2 SVGIG (reference sequence). V lost 1 base, J lost 8 bases, and 3 bases stayed unmatched. The CDR3 DNA reads as TGTGCCTGGAGTGGGACAGGGGGCTACGAAGCTTTCTTT. Protein: CAWSGTGGYEAFF. Full variable domain (outside the CDR3, taken from reference TRBV30 and TRBJ1-1): SQTIHQWPATLVQPVGSPLSLECTVEGTSNPNLYWYRQAAGRGLQLLFYSVGIGQISSEVPQNLSASRPQDRQFILSSKKLLLSDSGFYLCAWSGTGGYEAFFGQGTRLTVV.

The rearrangement joins TRBV6-2 or TRBV6-3 to TRBJ2-1; TRBD2 might be the D (7 bases). Germline assignment: CDR1 MNHEY and CDR2 SVGEGT. The V and J ends lost 4 bases and 0 bases respectively, with 10 bases between them. CDR3 size: 15 residues. This CDR3 reads CASSSGGPSYNEQFF. CDR3 bases: TGTGCCAGCAGTTCGGGGGGCCCCTCCTACAATGAGCAGTTCTTC.

The genes are TRBV9 and TRBJ2-7; D ambiguous. Germline values: CDR1 SGDLS, CDR2 YYNGEE. Trimming pared 1 base from V and 0 bases from J, leaving 8 bases between. This CDR3 has 14 amino acids. CDR3 nucleotide sequence: TGTGCCAGCAGCGTAACTCTCAGCTCCTACGAGCAGTACTTC. Encoded protein: CASSVTLSSYEQYF. Using reference TRBV9 and TRBJ2-7 for the parts outside the CDR3, the full variable domain is DSGVTQTPKHLITATGQRVTLRCSPRSGDLSVYWYQQSLDQGLQFLIQYYNGEERAKGNILERFSAQQFPDLHSELNLSSLELGDSALYFCASSVTLSSYEQYFGPGTRLTVT.

The chain couples TRBV3-1 to TRBJ2-7; either TRBD1 or TRBD2 may fit D (5 bases each). The end of the DNA is better explained by TRBJ2-5, so the J call may be wrong. The CDR3 has 12 residues. Per germline, CDR1 LGHDT and CDR2 YNNKEL (reference sequence). The CDR3 region is CASSQGETTQYF. DNA for the CDR3: TGTGCCAGCAGCCAGGGGGAGACGACCCAGTACTTC.

This clonotype has more than one count but fewer than ten. The chain joins TRBV3-1 to TRBJ2-7; 10 nucleotides line up with TRBD1. The CDR3 is made up of 15 amino acids. Germline assignment: CDR1 LGHDT and CDR2 YNNKEL (reference sequence). The V segment lost 4 bases and the J segment 3 bases; nucleotides outside the gene matches: 6. CDR3 coding DNA: TGTGCCAGCAGCCGGTCGGGACAGGGGATCTACGAGCAGTACTTC. Translation: CASSRSGQGIYEQYF.

In this sample, this clonotype turned up once. The chain joins TRBV29-1 to TRBJ2-3; tentatively, D is TRBD1 or TRBD2 (5 bases each). From germline, CDR1 is SQVTM and CDR2 ANQGSEA. This CDR3 has 12 residues. The germline V and J ends were trimmed by 8 bases and 5 bases, with 14 bases remaining between them. The CDR3 sequence is CSIRIGGDTQYF. For the CDR3, the DNA is TGCAGCATACGAATTGGGGGAGATACGCAGTATTTT.

This clonotype is a singleton in its sample. The chain couples TRBV12-3 or TRBV12-4 to TRBJ2-1; D is undetermined. The better agreement between TRBJ2-7 and the DNA end casts doubt on the J call. This CDR3 spans 14 amino acids. For the CDR3, the DNA is TGTGCCAGCAGTAACGGCGGTTGGATGGGGGAGCAGTACTTC. It encodes CASSNGGWMGEQYF.

The chain recombines TRBV4-1 with TRBJ2-1; the D is unclear. From germline, CDR1 is MGHRA and CDR2 YSYEKL. The CDR3 is made up of 17 amino acids. The V end was cut by 9 bases, the J end by 8 bases, with 29 bases between. The CDR3 loop is CARSSKLLGRSLYEQFF. The CDR3 DNA reads as TGCGCCAGAAGCTCCAAGTTGTTGGGCAGGTCCCTATATGAGCAGTTCTTC.

In its sample, this clonotype was seen a few times. This rearrangement joins TRBV6-5 to TRBJ2-7, with D possibly matching TRBD1 (6 bases). CDR1 is MNHEY, CDR2 SVGAGI, per germline. The CDR3 covers 14 residues. Trimming cost V 2 bases and J 3 bases, with 11 bases left between them. CDR3 sequence (DNA): TGTGCCAGCAGTTACAGGCAGGGGTTCTACGAGCAGTACTTC. This translates into CASSYRQGFYEQYF.

This rearrangement joins TRBV4-2 to TRBJ1-2, with a weak D call TRBD1 (5 bases). Germline V gene data show CDR1 as LGHNA and CDR2 as YNFKEQ. The ends were cut back, 5 bases at V and 2 bases at J, with 18 bases in the middle. The CDR3 runs to 16 residues. This CDR3 is CASSENTGTYNYGYTF. The CDR3 DNA reads as TGTGCCAGCAGCGAGAACACAGGAACTTACAACTATGGCTACACCTTC.